This T cell receptor beta chain came from a study of T-cell memory formation after mild COVID-19. Study overall: Clusters were largely donor specific.

The V end lost 4 bases, the J end lost 6 bases, and 9 bases lay between the germline ends. CDR1 LNHDA and CDR2 SQIVND come from the germline V gene (reference sequence). The CDR3 runs to 12 residues. This clonotype was seen more than once but under ten times. Its specificity is unknown. The study's findings and limits: The study detected some responding clones in pre-infection memory, suggesting cross-reactive memory joined. Clones contracting across day 15 to 85 had a balanced CD4/CD8 profile; later expanding clones leaned CD4+. SARS-CoV-2 specificity of second-wave clones peaking day 37 was unconfirmed.

A single record per CDR3 protein comes from TCRdb applying MiXCR to the 5' RACE reads. Here the sample spans about 620,000 distinct CDR3 sequences, about 20% being singletons. Source material: PBMCs or a T cell subset sorted from them (not recorded which). The rearrangement joins TRBV19 to TRBJ1-2; D unclear. This clonotype was obtained from an adult woman who had mild COVID-19 (a few samples of this study predate the infection). Cell type and time point are not known. The CDR3 here is CASSTRANGYTF. The DNA for the CDR3 is TGTGCCAGTAGTACTCGGGCGAATGGCTACACCTTC.